The 22 T cell receptor beta chains below were found in one sample sequenced in a study of blood T cell repertoires in COVID-19 (dated by TCRdb to 2019 to 2021). Library preparation employed the immunoSEQ multiplex PCR assay. TCRdb mirrors the immuneACCESS table, restricted to in-frame sequences. Some clones are absent from its copies; in checked studies, under half trace to an unresolved V gene, and the reason for the others is unknown. The sample table holds about 210,000 clones, of which just under 85% were seen once. 7.5% to 8% of the sample is in the top ten clones. Sequencing was done on a sample of peripheral blood. The receptors were gathered from a woman in her fifties or sixties with active or convalescent COVID-19.

The chain recombines TRBV4-2 with TRBJ1-4; possible D gene TRBD1, 5 bases. Looked up from germline, CDR1 is LGHNA and CDR2 is YNFKEQ. This CDR3 comprises 16 residues. Trimming took 1 base from V and 8 from J, leaving 17 bases between them. This CDR3 reads CASSQAGGVAVEKLFF. The CDR3 DNA reads TGTGCCAGCAGCCAAGCGGGAGGGGTAGCCGTAGAAAAACTGTTTTTT.

The genes are TRBV5-4 and TRBJ2-2; D possibly corresponds to TRBD1 (7 bases). Looked up from germline, CDR1 is SGHNT and CDR2 is YYREEE (reference sequence). CDR3 size: 15 residues. Trimming stripped 2 bases from V and 7 bases from J, with 15 bases between. CDR3 sequence reads: CASSLFQGGVGELFF. The CDR3 DNA reads as TGTGCCAGCAGCTTATTCCAGGGGGGAGTCGGGGAGCTGTTTTTT. The full variable domain, with the rest looked up from reference TRBV5-4 and TRBJ2-2, is ETGVTQSPTHLIKTRGQQVTLRCSSQSGHNTVSWYQQALGQGPQFIFQYYREEENGRGNFPPRFSGLQFPNYSSELNVNALELDDSALYLCASSLFQGGVGELFFGEGSRLTVL.

The chain recombines TRBV5-1 with TRBJ2-2, with TRBD1 matching over 11 bases. The V gene's germline CDR1 is SGHRS and CDR2 YFSETQ. This CDR3 has 15 amino acids. J lost 6 bases, V lost 4 bases, and 5 bases had no gene match. CDR3 nucleotides: TGCGCCAGCAGCCAGGACAGGGGGCGTTCCGGGGAGCTGTTTTTT. It codes for CASSQDRGRSGELFF.

The chain uses TRBV7-6 and TRBJ1-1; D is perhaps TRBD1 (6 bases). V dropped 4 bases and J dropped 0 bases, with 12 bases sitting between them. This CDR3 contains 15 residues. Germline V gives CDR1 SGHVS, CDR2 FNYEAQ. The CDR3 reads CASSSEQGLNTEAFF. The CDR3 region has the DNA TGTGCCAGCAGCTCCGAACAGGGCTTGAACACTGAAGCTTTCTTT.

V usage is TRBV7-9 and J usage is TRBJ1-3; TRBD1 agrees at 8 bases. CDR3 length: 17 amino acids. The junction had 9 bases not matched to a gene; V was cut back by 5 bases and J by 0 bases. CDR1 and CDR2 from the germline V gene are SEHNR and FQNEAQ (reference sequence). CDR3 nucleotide sequence: TGTGCCAGCAGCAGACTAGGACAGGGTTTCTCTGGAAACACCATATATTTT. Translation: CASSRLGQGFSGNTIYF.

This chain links TRBV7-5 with TRBJ2-7; the table names TRBD1, a call not compared with the DNA. TRBV7-5 is labeled a pseudogene. This CDR3 is 15 amino acids long. The CDR3 is CVRKWAKLPDYEQYF. CDR3 bases: TGTGTCAGAAAGTGGGCCAAACTCCCTGACTACGAGCAGTACTTC.

For the CDR3, the DNA is TGCACCAGCAGCCAACGGGTATGGCCGCGCAAGTCGAGCTCCTACAATGAGCAGTTCTTC. Translated: CTSSQRVWPRKSSSYNEQFF. The chain uses TRBV1 and TRBJ2-1; no check of the table's D call, TRBD2, against the DNA was made. TRBV1 is noted as a pseudogene. The CDR3 spans 20 residues.

The DNA for the CDR3 is TGTGCCAGCAGCTTAGCCGGGACATACATCTATGGCTACACCTTC. This sequence encodes CASSLAGTYIYGYTF. The chain links TRBV11-2 to TRBJ1-2, with TRBD1 as a possible D gene (6 bases). The CDR3 runs 15 residues. The V gene's germline CDR1 is SGHAT and CDR2 FQNNGV. V was shortened by 1 base and J by 4 bases, with 13 bases between the two germline ends. The complete variable domain, with remaining parts taken from reference TRBV11-2 and TRBJ1-2, reads EAGVAQSPRYKIIEKRQSVAFWCNPISGHATLYWYQQILGQGPKLLIQFQNNGVVDDSQLPKDRFSAERLKGVDSTLKIQPAKLEDSAVYLCASSLAGTYIYGYTFGSGTRLTVV.

J is TRBJ2-7 and V is TRBV6-1; 13 bases fit TRBD2. The CDR3 is 16 residues long. Per the germline V gene, CDR1 is MNHNS and CDR2 is SASEGT. V trimming: 4 bases; J trimming: 1 base; junction bases outside the gene matches: 4. This chain's CDR3 is CASSGGTSGESYEQYF. As DNA, the CDR3 is TGTGCCAGCAGTGGTGGGACTAGCGGGGAATCCTACGAGCAGTACTTC.

The chain uses TRBV19 and TRBJ2-3, with no clear D. Germline V gene data show CDR1 as LNHDA and CDR2 as SQIVND (reference sequence). V dropped 3 bases and J dropped 4 bases, with 11 bases sitting between them. The CDR3 length is 14 residues. The CDR3 coding sequence is TGTGCCAGTAGTATTGGCAGTTTCGCAGATACGCAGTATTTT. Translated: CASSIGSFADTQYF.

This chain connects TRBV29-1 to TRBJ2-3, with D perhaps TRBD1 (6 bases). CDR1 and CDR2 from the germline V gene are SQVTM and ANQGSEA. CDR3 length: 16 amino acids. V shed 5 bases and J shed 6 bases, with 24 bases lying between them. The CDR3 region has the DNA TGCAGCGTTCCCCCTAGAGGCAGGGGATATGGGGATACGCAGTATTTT. It encodes CSVPPRGRGYGDTQYF.

The V gene is TRBV7-6, the J gene TRBJ1-5; no clear D gene. V shed 1 base and J shed 9 bases, with 16 bases lying between them. CDR1 is SGHVS, CDR2 FNYEAQ, per germline. This CDR3 region has 15 residues. In DNA form, the CDR3 reads TGTGCCAGCAGCTTAGGCAGCTACGGGGAGACGCCCCAGCATTTT. This translates into CASSLGSYGETPQHF.

The chain links TRBV11-2 to TRBJ1-2, with TRBD1 as a possible D gene (6 bases). The CDR3 covers 11 residues. Looked up from germline, CDR1 is SGHAT and CDR2 is FQNNGV. CDR3 coding DNA: TGTGGGACAGCCTCTAACTATGGCTACACCTTC. It encodes CGTASNYGYTF.

This clone came up a few times. The gene calls are TRBV4-1 and TRBJ2-2, with D unclear. Germline values: CDR1 MGHRA, CDR2 YSYEKL. V lost 6 bases, J lost 3 bases, and 8 bases lay in between. CDR3 length: 13 residues. As DNA, the CDR3 is TGCGCCAGCAGGGCTCCTTACACCGGGGAGCTGTTTTTT. Protein sequence: CASRAPYTGELFF.

The V gene is TRBV28, the J gene TRBJ1-2; 9 nucleotides align to TRBD1. The CDR3 runs to 14 residues. In germline, CDR1 is MDHEN, CDR2 SYDVKM. The V and J ends lost 6 bases and 5 bases, in that order; junction bases with no gene match: 7. The CDR3 reads CASSPNRGHYGYTF. The CDR3 DNA follows: TGTGCCAGCAGCCCTAACAGGGGGCATTATGGCTACACCTTC.

The gene calls are TRBV6-5 and TRBJ2-7; D is perhaps TRBD1 (5 bases). Trimming left V 2 bases short and J 3 bases short, with 11 bases between. Germline loops: CDR1 MNHEY, CDR2 SVGAGI. This CDR3 region has 14 residues. The CDR3 region is CASSYQGKGYEQYF. CDR3 DNA: TGTGCCAGCAGTTACCAGGGTAAAGGCTACGAGCAGTACTTC.

This clone was seen once. The chain combines TRBV28 with TRBJ2-1; D is perhaps TRBD1 (7 bases). Looked up from germline, CDR1 is MDHEN and CDR2 is SYDVKM. V gave up 5 bases and J gave up 7 bases, with 18 bases separating them. The length of the CDR3 is 15 residues. The CDR3 bases are TGTGCCAGCAGTGGGGGGAGAACAGGGGAAAATGAGCAGTTCTTC. Its translation is CASSGGRTGENEQFF. Variable domain in full (rest from reference TRBV28 and TRBJ2-1): DVKVTQSSRYLVKRTGEKVFLECVQDMDHENMFWYRQDPGLGLRLIYFSYDVKMKEKGDIPEGYSVSREKKERFSLILESASTNQTSMYLCASSGGRTGENEQFFGPGTRLTVL.

The V call is TRBV2, the J call TRBJ2-7, with D possibly being TRBD1 (5 bases). The CDR3 is 14 amino acids. The germline V and J ends were trimmed by 7 bases and 4 bases, with 17 bases remaining between them. Germline CDR1 and CDR2: SNHLY and FYNNEI. CDR3 nucleotides: TGTGCCAGCACTCAGGGTCCCCCAAAATACGAGCAGTACTTC. The encoded protein is CASTQGPPKYEQYF.

The chain recombines TRBV5-1 with TRBJ2-7, with TRBD1 identical over 9 bases. Trimming at V came to 4 bases and at J to 2 bases, leaving 7 bases not matched to a gene. Germline values: CDR1 SGHRS, CDR2 YFSETQ. The CDR3 totals 15 residues. The CDR3 nucleotides are TGCGCCAGCAGCCGAGGGACAGGGACCCCCTACGAGCAGTACTTC. Residues: CASSRGTGTPYEQYF.

This clone was observed once. CDR3 sequence reads: CASSGRAGQPQHF. CDR3 DNA: TGTGCCAGCAGTGGCAGGGCAGGTCAGCCCCAGCATTTT. The V call is TRBV2, the J call TRBJ1-5; a possible D gene is TRBD1 (5 bases). This CDR3 spans 13 amino acids. V was pared by 4 bases and J by 6 bases, with 10 bases between. Germline V gene data show CDR1 as SNHLY and CDR2 as FYNNEI.

V usage is TRBV6-4 and J usage is TRBJ1-5, with a weak D call TRBD1 (6 bases). The CDR3 covers 14 residues. CDR1 is MRHNA and CDR2 is SNTAGT in the germline V gene. V lost 3 bases, J lost 4 bases, and 10 bases lay in between. CDR3 sequence reads: CASSDLTGNQPQHF. In nucleotides, the CDR3 is TGTGCCAGCAGTGATCTAACAGGGAATCAGCCCCAGCATTTT.

This clone was detected only once. The rearrangement joins TRBV27 to TRBJ1-6; perhaps TRBD1 as D (5 bases). Germline CDR1 reads MNHEY; CDR2 reads SMNVEV (reference sequence). V was shortened by 0 bases and J by 9 bases, with 12 bases between the two germline ends. This CDR3 has 15 amino acids. This CDR3 reads CASSLSRGWSSPLHF. In DNA form, the CDR3 reads TGTGCCAGCAGTTTATCTCGGGGGTGGAGTTCACCCCTCCACTTT.